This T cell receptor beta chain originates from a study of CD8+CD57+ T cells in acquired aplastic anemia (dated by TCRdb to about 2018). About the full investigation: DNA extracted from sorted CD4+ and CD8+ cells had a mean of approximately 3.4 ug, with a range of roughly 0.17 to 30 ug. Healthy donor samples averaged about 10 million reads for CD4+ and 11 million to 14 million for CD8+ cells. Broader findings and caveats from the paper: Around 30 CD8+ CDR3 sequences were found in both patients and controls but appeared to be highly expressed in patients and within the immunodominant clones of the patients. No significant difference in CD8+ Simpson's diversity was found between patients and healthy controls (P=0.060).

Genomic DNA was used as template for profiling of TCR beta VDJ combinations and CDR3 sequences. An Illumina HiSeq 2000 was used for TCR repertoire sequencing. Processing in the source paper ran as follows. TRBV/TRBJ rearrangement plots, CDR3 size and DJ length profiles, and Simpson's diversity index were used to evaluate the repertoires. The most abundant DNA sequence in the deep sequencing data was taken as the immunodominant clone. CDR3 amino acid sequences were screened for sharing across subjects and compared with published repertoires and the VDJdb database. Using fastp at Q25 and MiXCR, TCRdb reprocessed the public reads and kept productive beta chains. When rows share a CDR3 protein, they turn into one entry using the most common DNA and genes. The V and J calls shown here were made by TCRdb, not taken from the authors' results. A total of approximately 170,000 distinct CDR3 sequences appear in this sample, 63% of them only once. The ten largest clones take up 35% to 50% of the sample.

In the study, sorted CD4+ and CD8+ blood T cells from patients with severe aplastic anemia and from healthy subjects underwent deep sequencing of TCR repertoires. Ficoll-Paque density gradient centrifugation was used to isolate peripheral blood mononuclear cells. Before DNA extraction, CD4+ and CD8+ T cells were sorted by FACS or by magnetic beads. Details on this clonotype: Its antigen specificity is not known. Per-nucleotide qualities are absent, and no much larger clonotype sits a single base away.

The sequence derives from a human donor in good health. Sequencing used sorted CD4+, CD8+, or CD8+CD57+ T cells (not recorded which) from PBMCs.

This receptor has the CDR3 CASSPWTSDNEQFF. The DNA is TGTGCCAGCAGCCCCTGGACTAGCGACAATGAGCAGTTCTTC. The chain was built from TRBV11-3 and TRBJ2-1, with 9 bases matching TRBD2. In the germline V gene, CDR1 corresponds to SGHNT and CDR2 to YENEEA. Here V drops 5 bases and J drops 5 bases, and the junction holds 4 bases not matched to any gene. Including the terminal cysteine and phenylalanine, the CDR3 comprises 14 residues. Just CDR3 DNA is preserved here, 42 bases in frame from base 1. When the CDR3 is completed using the reference TRBV11-3 and TRBJ2-1 genes on either side, the full variable domain is EAGVVQSPRYKIIEKKQPVAFWCNPISGHNTLYWYLQNLGQGPELLIRYENEEAVDDSQLPKDRFSAERLKGVDSTLKIQPAELGDSAVYLCASSPWTSDNEQFFGPGTRLTVL.